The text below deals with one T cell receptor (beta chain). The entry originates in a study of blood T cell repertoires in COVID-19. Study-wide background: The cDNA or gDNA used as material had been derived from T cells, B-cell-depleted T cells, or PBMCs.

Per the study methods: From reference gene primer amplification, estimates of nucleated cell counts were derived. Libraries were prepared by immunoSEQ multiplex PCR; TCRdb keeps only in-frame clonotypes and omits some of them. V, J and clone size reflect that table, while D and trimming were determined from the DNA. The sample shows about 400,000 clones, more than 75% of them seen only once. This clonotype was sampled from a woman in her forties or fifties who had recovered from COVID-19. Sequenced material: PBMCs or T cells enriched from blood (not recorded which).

The CDR3 is CASSPPQGLFEQYF. In nucleotides, the CDR3 is TGTGCCAGCAGCCCCCCCCAGGGTCTCTTCGAGCAGTACTTC. The chain links TRBV7-8 to TRBJ2-7, with D possibly TRBD1 on 5 matching bases. With 5 bases removed from V and 6 bases from J, the gap between germline ends came to 17 bases. The CDR3 totals 14 residues. Germline-derived CDR1 and CDR2 are SGHVS and FQNEAQ. Supplemented by reference TRBV7-8 and TRBJ2-7, the full variable domain reads GAGVSQSPRYKVAKRGQDVALRCDPISGHVSLFWYQQALGQGPEFLTYFQNEAQLDKSGLPSDRFFAERPEGSVSTLKIQRTQQEDSAVYLCASSPPQGLFEQYFGPGTRLTVT.